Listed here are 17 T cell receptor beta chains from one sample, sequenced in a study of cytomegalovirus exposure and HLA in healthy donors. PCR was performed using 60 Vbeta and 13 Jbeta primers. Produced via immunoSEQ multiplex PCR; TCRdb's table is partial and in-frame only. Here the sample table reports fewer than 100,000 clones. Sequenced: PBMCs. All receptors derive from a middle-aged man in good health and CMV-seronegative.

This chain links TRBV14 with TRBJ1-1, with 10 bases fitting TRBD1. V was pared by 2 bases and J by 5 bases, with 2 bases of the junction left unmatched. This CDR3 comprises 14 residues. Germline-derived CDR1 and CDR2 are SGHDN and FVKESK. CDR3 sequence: CASSQRTGGTEAFF. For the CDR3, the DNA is TGTGCCAGCAGCCAAAGGACAGGGGGTACTGAAGCTTTCTTT.

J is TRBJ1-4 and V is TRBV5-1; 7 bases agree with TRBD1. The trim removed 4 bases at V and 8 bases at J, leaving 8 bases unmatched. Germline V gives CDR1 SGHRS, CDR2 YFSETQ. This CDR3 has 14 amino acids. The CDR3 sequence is CASSGTVNREKLFF. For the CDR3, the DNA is TGCGCCAGCAGCGGGACAGTTAATAGAGAAAAACTGTTTTTT.

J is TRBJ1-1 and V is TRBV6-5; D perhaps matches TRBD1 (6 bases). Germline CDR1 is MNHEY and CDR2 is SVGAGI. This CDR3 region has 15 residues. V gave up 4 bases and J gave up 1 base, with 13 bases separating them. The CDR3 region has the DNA TGTGCCAGCAGTTCCACGGGGGGCACGAACACTGAAGCTTTCTTT. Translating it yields CASSSTGGTNTEAFF.

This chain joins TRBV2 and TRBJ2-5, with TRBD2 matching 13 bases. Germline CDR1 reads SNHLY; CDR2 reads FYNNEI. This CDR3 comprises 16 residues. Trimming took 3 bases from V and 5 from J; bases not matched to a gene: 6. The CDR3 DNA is TGTGCCAGCAGTGAGGGACTAGCGGGGAATAGGGAGACCCAGTACTTC. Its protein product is CASSEGLAGNRETQYF. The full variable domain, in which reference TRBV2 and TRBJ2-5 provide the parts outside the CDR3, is EPEVTQTPSHQVTQMGQEVILRCVPISNHLYFYWYRQILGQKVEFLVSFYNNEISEKSEIFDDQFSVERPDGSNFTLKIRSTKLEDSAMYFCASSEGLAGNRETQYFGPGTRLLVL.

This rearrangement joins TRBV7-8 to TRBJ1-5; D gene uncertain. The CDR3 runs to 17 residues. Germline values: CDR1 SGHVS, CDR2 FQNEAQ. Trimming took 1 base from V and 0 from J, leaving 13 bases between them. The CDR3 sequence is CASSLEAGFYSNQPQHF. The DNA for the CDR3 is TGTGCCAGCAGCTTAGAGGCGGGGTTTTATAGCAATCAGCCCCAGCATTTT. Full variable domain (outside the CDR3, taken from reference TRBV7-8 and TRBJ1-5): GAGVSQSPRYKVAKRGQDVALRCDPISGHVSLFWYQQALGQGPEFLTYFQNEAQLDKSGLPSDRFFAERPEGSVSTLKIQRTQQEDSAVYLCASSLEAGFYSNQPQHFGDGTRLSIL.

In nucleotides, the CDR3 is TGCGCCAGCAGCCAAGATAGGACAGGGATGCACTATGGCTACACCTTC. Translation: CASSQDRTGMHYGYTF. This chain connects TRBV4-3 to TRBJ1-2; 8 bases map to TRBD1. The V gene end was trimmed by 0 bases and the J gene end by 3 bases; junction bases not matched to a gene: 6. CDR1 LGHNA and CDR2 YSLEER come from the germline V gene. The CDR3 has 16 residues.

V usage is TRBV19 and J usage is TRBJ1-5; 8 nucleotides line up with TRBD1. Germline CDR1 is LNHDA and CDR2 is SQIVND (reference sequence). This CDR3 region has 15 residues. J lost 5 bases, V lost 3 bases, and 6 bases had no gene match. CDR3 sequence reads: CASSIRDRRHQPQHF. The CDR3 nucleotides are TGTGCCAGTAGTATCAGGGACAGGAGGCATCAGCCCCAGCATTTT.

For the CDR3, the DNA is TGTGCCAGCAGTTTACGGCAGGCCAAAGGTAGCGAGCAGTACTTC. As protein: CASSLRQAKGSEQYF. V gene TRBV28 combines with J gene TRBJ2-5; D is unclear. The J call could be wrong; TRBJ2-7 is a better fit for the DNA end. The CDR3 extends over 15 amino acids. Germline CDR1 and CDR2: MDHEN and SYDVKM.

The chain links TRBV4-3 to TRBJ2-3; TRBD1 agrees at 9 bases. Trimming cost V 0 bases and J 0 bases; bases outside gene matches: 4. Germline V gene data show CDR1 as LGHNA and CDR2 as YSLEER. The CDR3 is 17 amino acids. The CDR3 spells CASSQEYRGHSTDTQYF. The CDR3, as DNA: TGCGCCAGCAGCCAAGAGTACAGGGGGCACAGCACAGATACGCAGTATTTT.

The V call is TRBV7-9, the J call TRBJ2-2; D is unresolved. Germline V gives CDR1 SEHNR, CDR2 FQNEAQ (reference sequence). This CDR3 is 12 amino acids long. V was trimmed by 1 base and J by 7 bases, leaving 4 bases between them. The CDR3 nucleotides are TGTGCCAGCAGCTTAGTCGTCGGGGAGCTGTTTTTT. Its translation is CASSLVVGELFF. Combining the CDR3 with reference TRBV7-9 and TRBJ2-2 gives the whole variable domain DTGVSQNPRHKITKRGQNVTFRCDPISEHNRLYWYRQTLGQGPEFLTYFQNEAQLEKSRLLSDRFSAERPKGSFSTLEIQRTEQGDSAMYLCASSLVVGELFFGEGSRLTVL.

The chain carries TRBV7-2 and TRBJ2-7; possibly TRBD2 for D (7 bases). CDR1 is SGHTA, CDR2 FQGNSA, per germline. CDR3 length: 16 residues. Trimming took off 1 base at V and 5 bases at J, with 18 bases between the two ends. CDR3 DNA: TGTGCCAGCAGCTTAGGTCTAGATGGGGGGGCCCACGAGCAGTACTTC. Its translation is CASSLGLDGGAHEQYF. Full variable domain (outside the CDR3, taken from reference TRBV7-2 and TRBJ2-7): GAGVSQSPSNKVTEKGKDVELRCDPISGHTALYWYRQSLGQGLEFLIYFQGNSAPDKSGLPSDRFSAERTGGSVSTLTIQRTQQEDSAVYLCASSLGLDGGAHEQYFGPGTRLTVT.

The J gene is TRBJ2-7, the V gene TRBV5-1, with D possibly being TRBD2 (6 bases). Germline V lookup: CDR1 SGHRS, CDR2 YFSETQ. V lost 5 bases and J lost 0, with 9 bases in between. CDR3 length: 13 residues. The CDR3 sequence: CASRGGDSYEQYF. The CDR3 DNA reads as TGCGCCAGCAGGGGGGGAGACTCCTACGAGCAGTACTTC.

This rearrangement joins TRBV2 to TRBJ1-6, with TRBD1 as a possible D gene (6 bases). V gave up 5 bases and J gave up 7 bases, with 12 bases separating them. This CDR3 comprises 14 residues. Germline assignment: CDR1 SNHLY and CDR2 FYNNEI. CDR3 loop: CASSRTAVNSPLHF. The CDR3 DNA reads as TGTGCCAGCAGTCGGACAGCAGTCAATTCACCCCTCCACTTT.

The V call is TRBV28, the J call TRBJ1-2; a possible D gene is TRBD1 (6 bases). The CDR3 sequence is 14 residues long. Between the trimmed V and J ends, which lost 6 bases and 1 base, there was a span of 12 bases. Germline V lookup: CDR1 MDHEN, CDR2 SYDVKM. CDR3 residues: CASRRTDYNYGYTF. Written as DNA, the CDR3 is TGTGCCAGCAGGCGGACAGATTATAACTATGGCTACACCTTC.

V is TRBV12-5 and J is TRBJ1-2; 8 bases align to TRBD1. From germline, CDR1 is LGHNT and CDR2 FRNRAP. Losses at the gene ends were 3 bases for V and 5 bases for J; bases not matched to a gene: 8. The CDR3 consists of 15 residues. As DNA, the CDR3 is TGTGCTAGTGGTTTATTTTTAGACAGGGGATATGGCTACACCTTC. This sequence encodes CASGLFLDRGYGYTF.

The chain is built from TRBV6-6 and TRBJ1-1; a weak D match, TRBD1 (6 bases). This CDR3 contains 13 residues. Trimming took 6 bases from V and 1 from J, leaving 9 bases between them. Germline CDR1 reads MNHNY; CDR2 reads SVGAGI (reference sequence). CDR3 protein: CASSRQENTEAFF. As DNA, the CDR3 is TGTGCCAGCAGCCGACAGGAGAACACTGAAGCTTTCTTT.

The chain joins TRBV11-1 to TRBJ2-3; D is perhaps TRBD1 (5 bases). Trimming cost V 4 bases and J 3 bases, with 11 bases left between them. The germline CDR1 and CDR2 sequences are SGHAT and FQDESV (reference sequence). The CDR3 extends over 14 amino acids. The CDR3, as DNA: TGTGCCAGCAGCTCCCCAGGGATTACAGATACGCAGTATTTT. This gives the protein CASSSPGITDTQYF.